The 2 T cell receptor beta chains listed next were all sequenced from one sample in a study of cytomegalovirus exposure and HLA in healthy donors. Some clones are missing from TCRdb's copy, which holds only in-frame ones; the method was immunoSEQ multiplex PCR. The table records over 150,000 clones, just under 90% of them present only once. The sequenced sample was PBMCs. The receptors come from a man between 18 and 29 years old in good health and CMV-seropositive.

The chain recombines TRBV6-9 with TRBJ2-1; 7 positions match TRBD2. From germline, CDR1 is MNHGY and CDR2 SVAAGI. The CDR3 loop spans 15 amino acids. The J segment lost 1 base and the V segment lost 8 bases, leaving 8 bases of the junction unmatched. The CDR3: CASQTSVSSYNEQFF. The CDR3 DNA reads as TGTGCCAGCCAAACTAGCGTTTCATCCTACAATGAGCAGTTCTTC.

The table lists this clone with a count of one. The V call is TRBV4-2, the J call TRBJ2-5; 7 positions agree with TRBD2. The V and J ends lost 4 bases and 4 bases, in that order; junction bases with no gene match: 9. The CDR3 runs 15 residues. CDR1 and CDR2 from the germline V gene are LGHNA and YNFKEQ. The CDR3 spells CASSPGLGVSETQYF. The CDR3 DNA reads TGTGCCAGCAGCCCCGGACTAGGGGTTTCAGAGACCCAGTACTTC.